The entry below describes one T cell receptor (beta chain). Its antigen is unidentified. TEMRA cells were FACS-enriched, unlike CD8+ and CD4+ T cells, which were negatively isolated. An input of about 0.45 to 1 ug of RNA was subjected to reverse transcription using random hexamers. TCRdb reprocessed the immunoSEQ multiplex PCR reads with MiXCR, giving one entry per CDR3 protein. The sample shows approximately 190,000 distinct CDR3 sequences, 75% to 95% of them seen only once. The source of the sample is a study of CD8 T cells in Susac syndrome. Study in general: More than 5 sequenced Susac syndrome patients had clinically active disease, while 8 or 9 were in remission. Patients with Susac syndrome were therapy-naive, taking corticosteroids, with some also receiving intravenous immunoglobulin, or taking intravenous immunoglobulin alone at the time their blood was drawn. Study-wide findings and caveats: The TCR sequencing and HLA analysis in the study involved a relatively small number of individuals, as the study acknowledged.

Trimming cost V 0 bases and J 6 bases, with 12 bases left between them. Germline values: CDR1 SEHNR, CDR2 FQNEAQ (reference sequence). This CDR3 has 15 amino acids. The TCR originated in a human donor with Susac syndrome. This chain connects TRBV7-9 to TRBJ2-1, with D unresolved. Sequencing used CD4+ T cells from PBMCs. The CDR3 coding sequence is TGTGCCAGCAGCTTAGCGAAACAAGCAAGCAATGAGCAGTTCTTC. Translated: CASSLAKQASNEQFF. Full variable domain (rest looked up from reference TRBV7-9 and TRBJ2-1): DTGVSQNPRHKITKRGQNVTFRCDPISEHNRLYWYRQTLGQGPEFLTYFQNEAQLEKSRLLSDRFSAERPKGSFSTLEIQRTEQGDSAMYLCASSLAKQASNEQFFGPGTRLTVL.